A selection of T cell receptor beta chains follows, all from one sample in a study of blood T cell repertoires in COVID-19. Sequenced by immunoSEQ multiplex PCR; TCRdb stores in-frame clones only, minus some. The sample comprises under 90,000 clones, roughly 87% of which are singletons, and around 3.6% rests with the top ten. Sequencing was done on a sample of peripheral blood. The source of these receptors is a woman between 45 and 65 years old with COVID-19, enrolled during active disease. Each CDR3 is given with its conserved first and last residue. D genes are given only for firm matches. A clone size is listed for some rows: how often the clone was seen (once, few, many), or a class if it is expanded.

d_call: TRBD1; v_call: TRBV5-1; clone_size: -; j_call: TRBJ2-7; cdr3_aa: CASSRTGGIGTYEQYF; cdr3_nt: TGCGCCAGCAGCAGGACAGGGGGGATAGGCACCTACGAGCAGTACTTC
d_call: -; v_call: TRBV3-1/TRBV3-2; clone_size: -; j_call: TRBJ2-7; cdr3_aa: CASSLFYEQYF; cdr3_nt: TGTGCCAGCAGCCTCTTCTACGAGCAGTACTTC
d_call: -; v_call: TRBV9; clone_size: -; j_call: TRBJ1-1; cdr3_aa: CASSGSPTGQLNTEAFF; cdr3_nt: TGTGCCAGCAGCGGTAGTCCAACAGGGCAGCTGAACACTGAAGCTTTCTTT
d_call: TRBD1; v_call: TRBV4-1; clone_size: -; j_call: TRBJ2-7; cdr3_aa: CASSQRTDRGGYEQYF; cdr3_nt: TGCGCCAGCAGCCAACGCACCGACAGGGGGGGCTACGAGCAGTACTTC
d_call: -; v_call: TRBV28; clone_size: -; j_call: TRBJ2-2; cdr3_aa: CASSFSYGELFF; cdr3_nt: TGTGCCAGCAGTTTTAGTTATGGGGAGCTGTTTTTT
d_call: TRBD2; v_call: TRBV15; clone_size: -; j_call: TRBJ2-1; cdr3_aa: CATSSTGGGSDEQFF; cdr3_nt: TGTGCCACCAGCAGTACCGGGGGGGGTTCTGATGAGCAGTTCTTC
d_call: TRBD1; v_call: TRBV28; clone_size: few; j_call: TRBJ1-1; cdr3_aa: CASRPGQARGTEAFF; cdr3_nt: TGTGCCAGCAGACCGGGACAGGCCAGGGGCACTGAAGCTTTCTTT
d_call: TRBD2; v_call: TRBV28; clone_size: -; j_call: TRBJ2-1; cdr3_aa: CASSPSGLAGRFANEQFF; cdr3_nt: TGTGCCAGCAGTCCTTCTGGACTAGCGGGAAGGTTTGCCAATGAGCAGTTCTTC
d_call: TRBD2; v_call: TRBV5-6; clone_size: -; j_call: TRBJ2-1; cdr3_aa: CASSLYGGRVGNEQFF; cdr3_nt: TGTGCCAGCAGCTTGTACGGCGGGAGGGTGGGTAATGAGCAGTTCTTC
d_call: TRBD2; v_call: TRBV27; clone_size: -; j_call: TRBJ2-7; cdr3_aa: CASSSSGGSYEQYF; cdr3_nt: TGTGCCAGCAGTAGTAGCGGGGGCTCCTACGAGCAGTACTTC
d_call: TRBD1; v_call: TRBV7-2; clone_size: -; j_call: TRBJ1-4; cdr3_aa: CASSLDRGRNEKLFF; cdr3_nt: TGTGCCAGCAGCTTAGACAGGGGTCGGAACGAAAAACTGTTTTTT
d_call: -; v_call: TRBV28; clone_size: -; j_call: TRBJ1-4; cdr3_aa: CASSLAGSREKLFF; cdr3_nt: TGTGCCAGCAGTTTAGCAGGTAGTCGTGAAAAACTGTTTTTT
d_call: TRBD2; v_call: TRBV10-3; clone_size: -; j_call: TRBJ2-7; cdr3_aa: CAISPGQAGVSYEQYF; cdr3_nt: TGTGCCATCAGTCCCGGTCAGGCGGGAGTCTCCTACGAGCAGTACTTC
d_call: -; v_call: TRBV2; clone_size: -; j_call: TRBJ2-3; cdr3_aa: CASSEALPLDRTDTQYF; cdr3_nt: TGTGCCAGCAGTGAAGCGCTACCTCTGGACAGAACAGATACGCAGTATTTT
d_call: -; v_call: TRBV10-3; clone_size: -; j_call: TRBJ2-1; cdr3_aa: CAISEGDRYNEQFF; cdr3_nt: TGTGCCATCAGTGAGGGAGACAGATACAATGAGCAGTTCTTC
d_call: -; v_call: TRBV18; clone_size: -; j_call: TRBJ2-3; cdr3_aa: CASSPAGDSTDTQYF; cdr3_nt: TGTGCCAGCTCACCAGCCGGGGATAGCACAGATACGCAGTATTTT
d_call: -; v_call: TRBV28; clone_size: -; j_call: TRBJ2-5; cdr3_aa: CASSKITGQETQYF; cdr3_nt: TGTGCCAGCAGCAAAATCACAGGGCAAGAGACCCAGTACTTC
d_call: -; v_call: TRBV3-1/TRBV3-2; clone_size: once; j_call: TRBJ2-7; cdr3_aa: CASSQDRSEQYF; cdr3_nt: TGTGCCAGCAGCCAAGATCGGTCGGAGCAGTACTTC
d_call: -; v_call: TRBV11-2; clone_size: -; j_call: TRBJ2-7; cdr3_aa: CASSPRRVSYEQYF; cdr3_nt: TGTGCCAGCAGCCCCCGCAGGGTGTCCTACGAGCAGTACTTC
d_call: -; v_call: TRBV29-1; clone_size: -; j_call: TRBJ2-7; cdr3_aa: CSVRELYF; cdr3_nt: TGCAGCGTACGGGAGTTGTACTTC
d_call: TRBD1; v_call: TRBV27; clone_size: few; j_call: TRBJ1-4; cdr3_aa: CASSFRTGGEKLFF; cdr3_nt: TGTGCCAGCAGTTTCCGGACAGGGGGCGAAAAACTGTTTTTT
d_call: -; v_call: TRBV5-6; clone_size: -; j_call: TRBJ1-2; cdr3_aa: CASSLGIRVNYGYTF; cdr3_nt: TGTGCCAGCAGCTTGGGGATTCGGGTAAACTATGGCTACACCTTC
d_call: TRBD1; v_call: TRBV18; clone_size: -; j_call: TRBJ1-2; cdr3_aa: CASSPTGQAVEGYTF; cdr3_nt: TGTGCCAGCTCACCCACTGGACAGGCGGTAGAAGGCTACACCTTC
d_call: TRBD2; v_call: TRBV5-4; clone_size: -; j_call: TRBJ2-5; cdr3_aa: CASSSRTSGRGETQYF; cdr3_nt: TGTGCCAGCAGCTCACGGACTAGCGGGAGGGGAGAGACCCAGTACTTC
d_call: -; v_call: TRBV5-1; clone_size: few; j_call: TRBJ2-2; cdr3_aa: CASSIRYSGELFF; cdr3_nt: TGCGCCAGCAGCATCCGGTACTCCGGGGAGCTGTTTTTT
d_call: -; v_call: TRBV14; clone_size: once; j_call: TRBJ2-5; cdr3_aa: CASSHLGGQETQYF; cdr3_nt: TGTGCCAGCAGCCACCTGGGGGGACAAGAGACCCAGTACTTC
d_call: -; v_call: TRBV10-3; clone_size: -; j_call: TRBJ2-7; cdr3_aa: CAISDPGHTYEQYF; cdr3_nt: TGTGCCATCAGTGACCCCGGTCATACCTACGAGCAGTACTTC
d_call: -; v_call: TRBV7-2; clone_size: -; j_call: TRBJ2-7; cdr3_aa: CASSLQEASEQYF; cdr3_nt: TGTGCCAGCAGCTTACAGGAGGCGAGCGAGCAGTACTTC
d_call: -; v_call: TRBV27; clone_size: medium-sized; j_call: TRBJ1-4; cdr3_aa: CASRSSLGGLFF; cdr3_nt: TGTGCCAGCAGGTCTTCCCTAGGAGGACTGTTTTTT
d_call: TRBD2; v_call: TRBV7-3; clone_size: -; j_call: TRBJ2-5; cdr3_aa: CASSRTSSETQYF; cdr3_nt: TGTGCCAGCAGCCGGACTAGCTCGGAGACCCAGTACTTC
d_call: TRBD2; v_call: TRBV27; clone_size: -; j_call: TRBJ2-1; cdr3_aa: CASRDLLAGVSNEQFF; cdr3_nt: TGTGCCAGCAGAGACTTACTAGCGGGAGTAAGTAATGAGCAGTTCTTC
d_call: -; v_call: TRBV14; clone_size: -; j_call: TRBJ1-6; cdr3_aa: CASSQYRGVDNSPLHF; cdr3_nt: TGTGCCAGCAGCCAATACCGGGGAGTCGATAATTCACCCCTCCACTTT
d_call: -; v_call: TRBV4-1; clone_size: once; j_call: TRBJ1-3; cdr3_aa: CASSQSAENTIYF; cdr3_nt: TGCGCCAGCAGCCAGTCTGCGGAGAACACCATATATTTT
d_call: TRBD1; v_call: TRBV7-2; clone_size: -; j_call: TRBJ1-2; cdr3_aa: CASSLRGGAGGYTF; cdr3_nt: TGTGCCAGCAGCTTAAGAGGGGGCGCGGGTGGCTACACCTTC
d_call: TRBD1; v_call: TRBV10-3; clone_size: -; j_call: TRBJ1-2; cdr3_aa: CAISDPGQVLRYTF; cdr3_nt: TGTGCCATCAGTGACCCGGGACAGGTCTTGCGCTACACCTTC